A single sample gave rise to the 22 T cell receptor beta chains below, sequenced in a study of tumor-infiltrating lymphocytes in primary liver carcinoma. Extraction of RNA together with DNA used roughly 18-32 mg of unsorted bulk tissue. TCR beta cDNA was reverse-transcribed from approximately 0.45 ug of total RNA. The reaction used a constant-region primer and ProtoScript II reverse transcriptase. Slightly modified ARM-PCR served as the procedure for the TCR beta libraries. These libraries came from three rounds of nested multiplex PCR. Forward primers for TRBV1-TRBV30 and a C-beta reverse primer served the first two PCR rounds, at roughly 10 cycles each. TCRdb analysed the multiplex PCR reads with MiXCR anew, one entry per CDR3 protein. The table shows around 54,000 distinct CDR3 sequences, with about 80% occurring only once. Sequencing input: liver tumor tissue from sampling region 2. The subset: tumor region T2, inferior pole. Source of these receptors: a man aged 35 to 55 with primary liver carcinoma and hepatitis B virus infection.

Remarks on this clonotype: A junction boundary mismatches the germline segment, possibly from a read error. The chain is built from TRBV4-2 and TRBJ2-1, with D possibly TRBD2 on 6 matching bases. The CDR3 has 16 residues. Per germline, CDR1 LGHNA and CDR2 YNFKEQ. The chain's CDR3 is CAISQVGPGAYNEQFF. The CDR3 DNA reads TGTGCCATCAGCCAGGTGGGCCCGGGGGCCTACAATGAGCAGTTCTTC.

V and J are TRBV6-2 or TRBV6-3 and TRBJ2-7; D unresolved. The CDR3 length is 15 residues. Germline CDR1 is MNHEY and CDR2 is SVGEGT. V was shortened by 7 bases and J by 0 bases, with 16 bases between the two germline ends. Here the CDR3 DNA reads TGTGCCAGCATCACGCCGGTCCTACACTCCTACGAGCAGTACTTC. Residues: CASITPVLHSYEQYF.

A remark on this clonotype: An end of the junction differs from the germline gene, which may be a read error. V and J are TRBV6-1 and TRBJ2-7; D unresolved. CDR3 size: 13 residues. CDR1 is MNHNS and CDR2 is SASEGT in the germline V gene. CDR3 DNA: TGTGCCATCAGTGAATGGGTTTTCTACGAGCAGATCTTC. It specifies CAISEWVFYEQIF.

With respect to this clonotype: No conserved phenylalanine or tryptophan is present at the end of the CDR3, so a read error is the likely explanation. V and J are TRBV2 and TRBJ2-5; 13 bases align to TRBD2. Germline CDR1 and CDR2: SNHLY and FYNNEI. After removal of 6 bases from V and 2 bases from J, the junction contained 6 bases not matched to a gene. The CDR3 length is 16 residues. The CDR3, as DNA: TGTGCCAGCAGCGCCGGGACTAGCGGGAAACAAGAGACCCAGTACTAC. Its translation is CASSAGTSGKQETQYY.

Concerning this clonotype itself: A read error may produce the germline difference seen at one junction end. The V gene is TRBV7-2, the J gene TRBJ2-7; D ambiguous. This CDR3 has 14 amino acids. Germline assignment: CDR1 SGHTA and CDR2 FQGNSA. CDR3 bases: TGTGCCAGCAGCTTAAGTGTGAGACCCTACAAGCAGTACTTC. This translates into CASSLSVRPYKQYF. Combining the CDR3 with reference TRBV7-2 and TRBJ2-7 gives the whole variable domain GAGVSQSPSNKVTEKGKDVELRCDPISGHTALYWYRQSLGQGLEFLIYFQGNSAPDKSGLPSDRFSAERTGGSVSTLTIQRTQQEDSAVYLCASSLSVRPYKQYFGPGTRLTVT.

The chain carries TRBV5-8 and TRBJ2-3; possible D gene TRBD1, 7 bases. V lost 6 bases to trimming and J lost 7 bases, with 18 bases between them. The CDR3 spans 14 residues. Germline V gene data show CDR1 as SGHTS and CDR2 as YDEGEE. CDR3 in amino acids: CASTFGRGANTQYF. CDR3 nucleotides: TGTGCCAGCACCTTCGGCAGGGGGGCAAATACGCAGTATTTT.

Concerning this clonotype itself: With a much larger clone just one base away, this may be a read error. No conserved phenylalanine or tryptophan ends this CDR3, so it is likely a read error. The chain links TRBV28 to TRBJ2-1, with TRBD2 matching 10 bases. The V segment lost 7 bases and the J segment 1 base; nucleotides outside the gene matches: 4. Germline V lookup: CDR1 MDHEN, CDR2 SYDVKM. The CDR3 is 15 amino acids. CDR3 coding DNA: TGTGCCAGCACGCCGACTAGCGGGTCCTACAATGAGCAGTTCCTC. Translation gives CASTPTSGSYNEQFL.

This clonotype appeared many times. The J gene is TRBJ2-1, the V gene TRBV5-8; TRBD2 is a possible D gene (5 bases). V lost 4 bases and J lost 2, with 16 bases in between. CDR1 SGHTS and CDR2 YDEGEE come from the germline V gene. CDR3 size: 16 residues. The CDR3 spells CASSLGLFGAYNEQFF. In nucleotides, the CDR3 is TGTGCCAGCAGCCTCGGACTCTTTGGGGCCTACAATGAGCAGTTCTTC.

CDR3 region: CASSSPPGAGELFF. The DNA of the CDR3 is TGTGCCAGCAGCTCTCCTCCAGGGGCAGGGGAGCTGTTTTTT. The chain is built from TRBV2 and TRBJ2-2; weak D call: TRBD1 (6 bases). Trimming cost V 6 bases and J 8 bases, with 16 bases left between them. Germline V lookup: CDR1 SNHLY, CDR2 FYNNEI. This CDR3 has 14 residues.

As concerns this clonotype: At one end, the junction sequence differs from germline, possibly due to a read error. CDR3 sequence (DNA): TGTGCCAGCATCTTACTAGCGGGAGTGGGAGAGACCCAATACTTC. Translation gives CASILLAGVGETQYF. The chain is built from TRBV13 and TRBJ2-5; 11 nucleotides align to TRBD2. This CDR3 has 15 amino acids. Per the germline V gene, CDR1 is PRHDT and CDR2 is FYEKMQ (reference sequence).

The chain's CDR3 is CASSVTGQETQYF. In nucleotides, the CDR3 is TGTGCCAGCAGTGTGACAGGTCAAGAGACCCAGTACTTC. The chain links TRBV2 to TRBJ2-5; TRBD1 is a possible D gene (6 bases). There are 13 residues in the CDR3. Germline loops: CDR1 SNHLY, CDR2 FYNNEI. The ends were cut back, 4 bases at V and 2 bases at J, with 8 bases in the middle.

To note about this clonotype: Given the absence of the conserved phenylalanine or tryptophan at the CDR3 end, a read error is likely. The gene calls are TRBV11-2 and TRBJ2-1, with D possibly matching TRBD1 (6 bases). V was pared by 7 bases and J by 6 bases, with 16 bases between. Germline lookup yields CDR1 SGHAT and CDR2 FQNNGV. The CDR3 extends over 14 amino acids. In DNA form, the CDR3 reads TGTGCCAGCACCCGGTCAGGGACAACCAATGAGCAGTTCTTA. Its protein is CASTRSGTTNEQFL.

A remark on this clonotype: One junction end disagrees with the germline gene, perhaps due to a read error. The rearrangement links TRBV6-5 to TRBJ1-3; D remains ambiguous. Germline V gene data show CDR1 as MNHEY and CDR2 as SVGAGI. The CDR3 is 14 amino acids. CDR3 coding DNA: TGTATCAGCAGACTAACGGCGGCAGGAAACACCATATACTTT. This translates into CISRLTAAGNTIYF.

On this clonotype itself: The junction differs from germline at one of its ends, possibly a read error. This chain uses TRBV29-1 with TRBJ1-1; D may be TRBD1 (5 bases). This CDR3 region has 15 residues. CDR1 and CDR2 from the germline V gene are SQVTM and ANQGSEA. The CDR3 sequence: CSVAAGPQLNTEAFF. CDR3 DNA: TGCAGCGTCGCAGCAGGGCCCCAACTGAACACTGAAGCCTTCTTT.

The chain carries TRBV6-1 and TRBJ2-3; TRBD2 matches at 8 bases. Germline CDR1 reads MNHNS; CDR2 reads SASEGT. V shed 5 bases, J shed 0 bases, and the junction held 13 bases outside the gene matches. The CDR3 consists of 18 residues. CDR3 bases: TGTGCCAGCAGTAGACCAGCTAGCGGGCCTTATAGCACAGATACGCAGTATTTT. It specifies CASSRPASGPYSTDTQYF.

This clonotype was detected only a few times. The chain joins TRBV2 to TRBJ2-3; TRBD2 is a possible D gene (6 bases). Germline V lookup: CDR1 SNHLY, CDR2 FYNNEI. V was cut by 2 bases and J by 2 bases, with 14 bases left in between. The CDR3 has 16 amino acids. CDR3 coding DNA: TGTGCCAGCAGTGAAAATTTAGCGGAGGACACAGATACGCAGTATTTT. Protein product: CASSENLAEDTDTQYF.

At least ten counts were recorded for this clonotype. The V and J genes are TRBV5-5 and TRBJ2-7; 7 nucleotides align to TRBD1. The CDR3 is 13 residues long. CDR1 is SGHKS and CDR2 is YYEKEE in the germline V gene (reference sequence). V trimming: 2 bases; J trimming: 7 bases; junction bases outside the gene matches: 6. The CDR3 coding sequence is TGTGCCAGCAGCTTTAATCCAGGGGGAGAGCAGTACTTC. Its translation: CASSFNPGGEQYF. The whole variable domain, remainder taken from reference TRBV5-5 and TRBJ2-7, is DAGVTQSPTHLIKTRGQQVTLRCSPISGHKSVSWYQQVLGQGPQFIFQYYEKEERGRGNFPDRFSARQFPNYSSELNVNALLLGDSALYLCASSFNPGGEQYFGPGTRLTVT.

To note about this clonotype: One junction end does not reproduce the germline sequence, and a read error may be involved. The CDR3, as DNA: TGTGCCAACAACCAGGGGGCGAGCTCCTACAATGGGCAGTTCTTC. It specifies CANNQGASSYNGQFF. V usage is TRBV4-2 and J usage is TRBJ2-1; 8 bases are a match to TRBD1. CDR1 is LGHNA and CDR2 is YNFKEQ in the germline V gene. The CDR3 is 15 amino acids.

Comments on this clonotype: The junction departs from the called germline gene at one end, perhaps through a read error. The V gene is TRBV11-2, the J gene TRBJ2-7; 7 nucleotides match TRBD1. The CDR3 contains 15 residues. Germline V gene data show CDR1 as SGHAT and CDR2 as FQNNGV. CDR3 sequence (DNA): TGTGCCATCAGCTCTATAGGGGGCCGAAGGTACGAGCAGTACTTC. Protein product: CAISSIGGRRYEQYF.

As for this clonotype: Germline and junction disagree at one end, which may indicate a read error. The V gene is TRBV7-9, the J gene TRBJ2-3; D might be TRBD2 (5 bases). Germline lookup yields CDR1 SEHNR and CDR2 FQNEAQ (reference sequence). This CDR3 is 12 amino acids long. CDR3 amino acids: CATSSGSDTKYF. In nucleotides, the CDR3 is TGTGCCACCAGCTCGGGATCAGATACGAAGTATTTT.

A note on this clonotype: Possible read error: a much larger clone is one base away. The chain links TRBV6-1 to TRBJ2-1; D possibly corresponds to TRBD2 (6 bases). From germline, CDR1 is MNHNS and CDR2 SASEGT. This CDR3 has 14 amino acids. CDR3 loop: CAGRRDSSYNEQFF. CDR3 coding DNA: TGTGCCGGCAGACGGGACTCCTCCTACAATGAGCAGTTCTTC.

Of note for this clonotype: One end of the junction is discordant with germline, which a read error may explain. The chain combines TRBV12-3 or TRBV12-4 with TRBJ1-4, with D possibly being TRBD1 (6 bases). The CDR3 extends over 15 amino acids. CDR3 sequence: CASSLLGTTNEKLFF. CDR3 nucleotides: TGTGCCAGCAGTTTGTTGGGGACAACTAATGAAAAACTGTTTTTC.